This T cell receptor (beta chain) derives from a study of OX40 agonist ivuxolimab in advanced cancers. Study findings and constraints: On average, CD8+ T cells showed a greater number of expanded clones than CD4+. Dosing at 0.1 to 3.0 mg/kg was accompanied by clonal expansion of CD4+ and CD8+ blood T cells by week 6. Among the least clonally expanded were partial responders at 0.1-3.0 mg/kg. Normalized T-cell clonal expansion was also low in a subset of nonresponders.

Germline V lookup: CDR1 SNHLY, CDR2 FYNNEI. The CDR3 is 12 amino acids. Deletions cut 6 bases from V and 6 bases from J, with 10 bases between. A word on this clone: Its antigen is as yet unknown.

Here immunoSEQ multiplex PCR was the method, and the copy in TCRdb shows in-frame clones only, minus some. The sample records 20,000 or so clones, about four fifths being singletons. The material was CD4+ or CD8+ T cells sorted from blood, obtained in a trial of the OX40 agonist ivuxolimab. This receptor was taken from an adult with an advanced solid tumor such as melanoma, head and neck, liver or kidney cancer. V gene TRBV2 combines with J gene TRBJ2-3, with D perhaps TRBD2 (5 bases). The DNA for the CDR3 is TGTGCCAGCAGCGACCGAGGGGATACGCAGTATTTT. This encodes CASSDRGDTQYF.